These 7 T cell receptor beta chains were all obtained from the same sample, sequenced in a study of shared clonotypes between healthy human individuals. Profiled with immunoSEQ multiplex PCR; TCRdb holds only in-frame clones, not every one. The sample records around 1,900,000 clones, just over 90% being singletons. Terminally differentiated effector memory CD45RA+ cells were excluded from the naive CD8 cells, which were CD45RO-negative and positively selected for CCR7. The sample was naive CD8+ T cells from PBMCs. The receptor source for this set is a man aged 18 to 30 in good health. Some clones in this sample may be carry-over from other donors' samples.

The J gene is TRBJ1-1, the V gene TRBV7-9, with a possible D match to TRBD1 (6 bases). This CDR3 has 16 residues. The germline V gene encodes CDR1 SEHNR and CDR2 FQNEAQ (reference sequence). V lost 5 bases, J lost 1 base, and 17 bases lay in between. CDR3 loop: CASSPGQRVRNTEAFF. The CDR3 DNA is TGTGCCAGCAGCCCGGGACAACGCGTCAGGAACACTGAAGCTTTCTTT.

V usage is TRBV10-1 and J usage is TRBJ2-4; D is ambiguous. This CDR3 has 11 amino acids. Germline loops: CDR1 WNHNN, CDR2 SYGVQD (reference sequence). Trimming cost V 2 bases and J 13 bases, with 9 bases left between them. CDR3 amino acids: CASSEPNDQYF. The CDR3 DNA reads TGCGCCAGCAGTGAGCCGAACGACCAGTACTTC.

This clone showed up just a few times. The CDR3 protein is CASSDPGPGDYGYTF. DNA for the CDR3: TGTGCCAGCAGTGACCCCGGGCCAGGGGACTATGGCTACACCTTC. V is TRBV6-4 and J is TRBJ1-2; D might be TRBD1 (6 bases). Trimming stripped 2 bases from V and 3 bases from J, with 13 bases between. Germline V gene sequence: CDR1 MRHNA, CDR2 SNTAGT. The CDR3 covers 15 residues.

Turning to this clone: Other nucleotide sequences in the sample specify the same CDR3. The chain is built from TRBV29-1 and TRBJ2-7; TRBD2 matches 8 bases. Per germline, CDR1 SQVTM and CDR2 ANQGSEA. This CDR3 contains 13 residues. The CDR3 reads CSVASGSSYEQYF. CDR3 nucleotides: TGCAGTGTGGCTAGCGGGTCTTCCTACGAGCAGTACTTC.

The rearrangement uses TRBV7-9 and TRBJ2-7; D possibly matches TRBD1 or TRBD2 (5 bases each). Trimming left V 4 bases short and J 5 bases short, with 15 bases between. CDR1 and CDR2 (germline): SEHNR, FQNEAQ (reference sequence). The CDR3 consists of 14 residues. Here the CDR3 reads CASSSSEGEHEQYF. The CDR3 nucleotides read TGTGCCAGCAGCTCCTCGGAAGGGGAGCACGAGCAGTACTTC.

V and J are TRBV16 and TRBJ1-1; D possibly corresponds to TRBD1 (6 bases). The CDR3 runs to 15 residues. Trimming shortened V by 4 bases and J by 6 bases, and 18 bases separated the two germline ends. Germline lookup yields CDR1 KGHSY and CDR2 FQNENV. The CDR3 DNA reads TGTGCCAGCAGCCGAAACGAACAGGGTAGGGCTGAAGCTTTCTTT. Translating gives CASSRNEQGRAEAFF.

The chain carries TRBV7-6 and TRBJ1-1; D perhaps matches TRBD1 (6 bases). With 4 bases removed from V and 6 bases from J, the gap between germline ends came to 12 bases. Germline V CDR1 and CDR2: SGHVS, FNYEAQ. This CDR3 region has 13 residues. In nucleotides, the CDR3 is TGTGCCAGCAGCTACAGGGAAGGCGCTGAAGCTTTCTTT. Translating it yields CASSYREGAEAFF.